This TCR beta chain is drawn from a study of cytomegalovirus exposure and HLA in healthy donors. Study details: Within an early data release were about 85 million unique TCRs drawn from HLA-typed donors.

Notes on the study in general: Accurate prediction of HLA-A and HLA-B alleles (for most subjects) was reportedly achieved from TCR beta sequences. Among TCR beta chains of equal frequency, HLA-associated ones were more clonally expanded in a later analysis. A later analysis reportedly found that, within productive TCRs, an Asian-associated ancestry cluster had fewer N-insertions than the mean observed across the approximately 660 donors.

Primers: 60 Vbeta forward and 13 Jbeta reverse. Libraries were prepared by immunoSEQ multiplex PCR; TCRdb keeps only in-frame clonotypes and omits some of them. The sample has 100,000 to 150,000 clones; about 80% are singletons. CDR1 MRHNA and CDR2 SNTAGT come from the germline V gene. Unmatched junction bases numbered 11, after V lost 9 bases and J lost 4 bases. The CDR3 is 15 residues long. As for this clone: As yet, its antigen is unknown.

Sequenced material: PBMCs. This chain uses TRBV6-4 with TRBJ2-7, with 11 bases lining up with TRBD1. The sequence came from a woman in her thirties or forties in good health and CMV-seropositive. This CDR3 is CASPGRTGGFYEQYF. Written as DNA, the CDR3 is TGTGCCAGTCCAGGCCGGACAGGGGGCTTTTACGAGCAGTACTTC.